A single sample gave rise to the 18 T cell receptor beta chains below, sequenced in a study of Ad26.COV2.S vaccination and SARS-CoV-2 variants. The table came from immunoSEQ multiplex PCR; TCRdb's copy has only in-frame clones and leaves some out. The data contain some 370,000 clones, about four fifths of them singletons. Treatment reported: roughly 19 received Ad26.COV2.S at low or high dose, single or two shots; several received placebo; per-sample allocation not given. Following the first vaccine or placebo injection, samples were taken on day 63. This specimen was peripheral blood, taken in a trial of Ad26.COV2.S vaccine versus placebo. The receptors originated from a person aged 18-65 years who received the Ad26.COV2.S COVID-19 vaccine or a placebo.

This rearrangement joins TRBV5-4 to TRBJ2-1; 8 nucleotides align to TRBD1. The junction had 7 bases not matched to a gene; V was cut back by 0 bases and J by 8 bases. This CDR3 has 15 residues. CDR1 is SGHNT, CDR2 YYREEE, per germline (reference sequence). The CDR3 coding sequence is TGTGCCAGCAGCTTGGTGGACAGGGCTTGGGATGAGCAGTTCTTC. Protein sequence: CASSLVDRAWDEQFF.

The rearrangement links TRBV12-3 or TRBV12-4 to TRBJ1-4; no definite D call. The V gene lost 2 bases and the J gene lost 11 bases, with 12 bases spanning the gap. This CDR3 has 13 residues. The CDR3 reads CASSLKATGKLFF. The CDR3 region has the DNA TGTGCCAGCAGTTTAAAGGCGACTGGCAAACTGTTTTTT.

This rearrangement joins TRBV6-6 to TRBJ2-7; TRBD2 matches at 8 bases. CDR1 and CDR2 (germline): MNHNY, SVGAGI (reference sequence). Germline trimming cut 5 bases from V and 0 bases from J; bases unmatched to any gene: 6. This CDR3 spans 15 amino acids. The CDR3 DNA reads as TGTGCCAGCAGTAGCGGGGGCCTCAGCTCCTACGAGCAGTACTTC. Amino acids: CASSSGGLSSYEQYF.

The chain has TRBV6-2 or TRBV6-3 and TRBJ1-1, with TRBD1 as a possible D gene (5 bases). With 0 bases removed from V and 1 base from J, the gap between germline ends came to 9 bases. The germline V gene has CDR1 MNHEY and CDR2 SVGEGT. The CDR3 has 15 amino acids. For the CDR3, the DNA is TGTGCCAGCAGTTACTCGGGACGGAGGAACACTGAAGCTTTCTTT. Protein sequence: CASSYSGRRNTEAFF.

The table lists this clone with a count of one. This rearrangement joins TRBV11-3 to TRBJ1-1; unclear D gene. The CDR3 length is 13 residues. Germline V CDR1 and CDR2: SGHNT, YENEEA. The ends were cut back, 0 bases at V and 5 bases at J, with 7 bases in the middle. In nucleotides, the CDR3 is TGTGCCAGCAGCTTAGAGGTACGGACTGAAGCTTTCTTT. Encoded protein: CASSLEVRTEAFF.

The CDR3 DNA reads TGTGCCAGCAGTGAAGGATGGGGGGAGATCCGCACAGATACGCAGTATTTT. It encodes CASSEGWGEIRTDTQYF. The chain is built from TRBV6-1 and TRBJ2-3, with D possibly matching TRBD2 (6 bases). With 1 base removed from V and 1 base from J, the gap between germline ends came to 15 bases. The CDR3 extends over 17 amino acids. The V gene's germline CDR1 is MNHNS and CDR2 SASEGT.

The rearrangement links TRBV3-1 (or the pseudogene TRBV3-2) to TRBJ2-5; D call uncertain. Trimming cost V 4 bases and J 2 bases, with 14 bases left between them. The CDR3 totals 15 residues. Germline-derived CDR1 and CDR2 are LGHDT and YNNKEL (reference sequence). In nucleotides, the CDR3 is TGTGCCAGCAGCCGAGGTGAGTTTACTCAAGAGACCCAGTACTTC. It specifies CASSRGEFTQETQYF.

The chain combines TRBV4-1 with TRBJ2-7; D might be TRBD1 (6 bases). CDR3 size: 15 residues. The V and J ends lost 2 bases and 6 bases respectively, with 17 bases between them. Germline values: CDR1 MGHRA, CDR2 YSYEKL. CDR3: CASSQNIRTGTEQYF. The CDR3 DNA reads TGCGCCAGCAGCCAAAATATCCGTACAGGGACCGAGCAGTACTTC.

The chain combines TRBV11-3 with TRBJ2-5; 12 nucleotides agree with TRBD1. V shed 8 bases, J shed 5 bases, and the junction held 9 bases outside the gene matches. CDR3 length: 15 amino acids. Germline V gives CDR1 SGHNT, CDR2 YENEEA. The CDR3 spells CASQNRDRGQETQYF. In nucleotides, the CDR3 is TGTGCCAGCCAGAACCGGGACAGGGGGCAGGAGACCCAGTACTTC.

The V and J genes are TRBV28 and TRBJ2-2; D gene unclear. This CDR3 has 14 amino acids. Germline V gives CDR1 MDHEN, CDR2 SYDVKM. Trimming cost V 3 bases and J 6 bases, with 11 bases left between them. CDR3 coding DNA: TGTGCCAGCAGTTTGGCCCCCCGGTCCGGGGAGCTGTTTTTT. Translated: CASSLAPRSGELFF. The variable domain in full, completed from reference TRBV28 and TRBJ2-2, reads DVKVTQSSRYLVKRTGEKVFLECVQDMDHENMFWYRQDPGLGLRLIYFSYDVKMKEKGDIPEGYSVSREKKERFSLILESASTNQTSMYLCASSLAPRSGELFFGEGSRLTVL.

This clone was counted once. J is TRBJ1-2 and V is TRBV7-3; weak D call: TRBD1 (6 bases). Germline-derived CDR1 and CDR2 are SGHTA and FQGTGA. The CDR3 spans 14 residues. V lost 4 bases and J lost 7, with 16 bases in between. The CDR3 protein is CASSSGHRAGGYTF. CDR3 DNA: TGTGCCAGCAGCTCGGGACATCGGGCGGGTGGCTACACCTTC.

V and J are TRBV27 and TRBJ2-5; the D gene is possibly TRBD2 (7 bases). V shed 10 bases and J shed 5 bases, with 14 bases lying between them. This CDR3 has 12 amino acids. In germline, CDR1 is MNHEY, CDR2 SMNVEV (reference sequence). The CDR3 nucleotides are TGTGCCACAAGAGGGAGGGGGGAGACCCAGTACTTC. Residues: CATRGRGETQYF.

V and J are TRBV11-2 and TRBJ1-3; D is undetermined. V was pared by 0 bases and J by 4 bases, with 7 bases between. CDR1 and CDR2 from the germline V gene are SGHAT and FQNNGV. This CDR3 spans 14 amino acids. The CDR3 loop reads CASSLERGGNTIYF. The CDR3 DNA is TGTGCCAGCAGCTTAGAGCGGGGAGGAAACACCATATATTTT.

The chain couples TRBV7-8 to TRBJ1-1, with D unclear. V was cut by 4 bases and J by 1 base, with 10 bases left in between. CDR1 SGHVS and CDR2 FQNEAQ come from the germline V gene. The CDR3 is made up of 14 amino acids. CDR3 loop: CASSSIAGNTEAFF. The CDR3 region has the DNA TGTGCCAGCAGCTCAATCGCAGGGAACACTGAAGCTTTCTTT.

V is TRBV19 and J is TRBJ1-2; D ambiguous. CDR1 is LNHDA and CDR2 is SQIVND in the germline V gene (reference sequence). Trimming took 6 bases from V and 10 from J, leaving 18 bases between them. CDR3 length: 13 residues. The CDR3 sequence: CASRAPSPSVYTF. The CDR3 DNA sequence: TGTGCCAGTAGGGCTCCCTCCCCCTCTGTCTACACCTTC.

This rearrangement joins TRBV19 to TRBJ2-3, with D tentatively TRBD1 (5 bases). This CDR3 comprises 15 residues. Germline V gives CDR1 LNHDA, CDR2 SQIVND (reference sequence). Trimming took off 7 bases at V and 6 bases at J, with 20 bases between the two ends. CDR3 region: CASTPTEVLVDTQYF. CDR3 coding DNA: TGTGCCAGTACCCCGACAGAGGTTCTAGTGGATACGCAGTATTTT.

V is TRBV5-4 and J is TRBJ2-6; possibly TRBD1 or TRBD2 for D (5 bases each). Germline V gene data show CDR1 as SGHNT and CDR2 as YYREEE (reference sequence). The CDR3 has 15 amino acids. The V end lost 5 bases, the J end lost 2 bases, and 11 bases lay between the germline ends. The CDR3 reads CASSRVGAGANVLTF. CDR3 nucleotide sequence: TGTGCCAGCAGTCGAGTGGGGGCTGGGGCCAACGTCCTGACTTTC.

This clone was detected only a few times. The genes are TRBV11-2 and TRBJ1-3, with D hard to call. The germline V gene encodes CDR1 SGHAT and CDR2 FQNNGV. Trimming took 5 bases from V and 0 from J, leaving 5 bases between them. This CDR3 is built from 13 residues. The CDR3 nucleotides are TGTGCCAGCAGCCCCCGCTCTGGAAACACCATATATTTT. This codes for CASSPRSGNTIYF. The full variable domain, rest sourced from reference TRBV11-2 and TRBJ1-3, is EAGVAQSPRYKIIEKRQSVAFWCNPISGHATLYWYQQILGQGPKLLIQFQNNGVVDDSQLPKDRFSAERLKGVDSTLKIQPAKLEDSAVYLCASSPRSGNTIYFGEGSWLTVV.